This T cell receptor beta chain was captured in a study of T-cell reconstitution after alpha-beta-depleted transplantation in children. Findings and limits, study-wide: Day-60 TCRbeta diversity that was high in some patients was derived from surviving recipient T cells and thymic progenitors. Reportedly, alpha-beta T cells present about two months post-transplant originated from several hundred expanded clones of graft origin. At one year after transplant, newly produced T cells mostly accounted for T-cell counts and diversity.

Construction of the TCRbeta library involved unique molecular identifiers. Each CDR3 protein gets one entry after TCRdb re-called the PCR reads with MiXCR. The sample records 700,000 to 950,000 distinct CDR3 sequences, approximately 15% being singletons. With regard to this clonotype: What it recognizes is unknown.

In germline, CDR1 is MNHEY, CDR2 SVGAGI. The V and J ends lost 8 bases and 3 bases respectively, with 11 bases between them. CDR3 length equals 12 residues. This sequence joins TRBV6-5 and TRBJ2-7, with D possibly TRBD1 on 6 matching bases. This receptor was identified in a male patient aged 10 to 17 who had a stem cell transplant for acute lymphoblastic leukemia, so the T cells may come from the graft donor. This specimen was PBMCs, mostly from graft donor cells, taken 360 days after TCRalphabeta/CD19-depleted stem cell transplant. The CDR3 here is CASRDIYYEQYF. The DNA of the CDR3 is TGTGCCAGCCGGGACATTTACTACGAGCAGTACTTC.